These 26 T cell receptor beta chains were all obtained from the same sample, sequenced in a study of blood T cell repertoires in COVID-19. The method was immunoSEQ multiplex PCR; TCRdb's version includes in-frame clones alone and lacks a portion of them. The data contain roughly 95,000 clones, roughly four fifths of them singletons. The sample was peripheral blood. The receptor set was obtained from a man aged 50 to 60 with active or convalescent COVID-19.

The chain uses TRBV28 and TRBJ1-3; 9 positions agree with TRBD1. The CDR3 is 14 residues long. V dropped 6 bases and J dropped 4; count of bases not matched to a gene: 4. Germline V gene sequence: CDR1 MDHEN, CDR2 SYDVKM. CDR3 sequence: CASSPQGAGNTIYF. The CDR3 nucleotides read TGTGCCAGCAGCCCACAGGGGGCAGGAAACACCATATATTTT.

The chain couples TRBV10-3 to TRBJ2-1; D possibly corresponds to TRBD2 (5 bases). V was clipped by 3 bases and J by 5 bases, with 11 bases between them. The germline V gene encodes CDR1 ENHRY and CDR2 SYGVKD. The CDR3 has 14 amino acids. This CDR3 is CAISDSGLNNEQFF. CDR3 in DNA: TGTGCCATCAGTGACTCCGGACTGAACAATGAGCAGTTCTTC.

The genes are TRBV7-9 and TRBJ2-2; D is possibly TRBD1 (6 bases). Trimming stripped 2 bases from V and 7 bases from J, with 14 bases between. The CDR3 runs to 15 residues. Looked up from germline, CDR1 is SEHNR and CDR2 is FQNEAQ (reference sequence). DNA of the CDR3: TGTGCCAGCAGCTTACAGGGGTATTCTCACGGGGAGCTGTTTTTT. Protein sequence: CASSLQGYSHGELFF.

The chain couples TRBV7-6 to TRBJ2-5; TRBD2 might be the D (5 bases). V lost 2 bases to trimming and J lost 1 base, with 23 bases between them. The CDR3 length is 19 residues. Germline CDR1 reads SGHVS; CDR2 reads FNYEAQ. CDR3 in DNA: TGTGCCAGCAGCTTATTCGGGAAAACCCCTGGGGTGGTCCAAGAGACCCAGTACTTC. Translation gives CASSLFGKTPGVVQETQYF.

V usage is TRBV23-1 and J usage is TRBJ2-7; TRBD2 aligns across 14 bases. TRBV23-1 is placed among ORFs of uncertain function. The CDR3 has 16 amino acids. The junction had 7 bases not matched to a gene; V was cut back by 3 bases and J by 6 bases. The CDR3 reads CASSHQTSGGAREQYV. Here the CDR3 DNA reads TGCGCCAGCAGTCACCAGACTAGCGGGGGGGCCCGCGAGCAGTACGTC.

The chain uses TRBV27 and TRBJ1-5; TRBD1 agrees at 10 bases. The CDR3 runs to 14 residues. V dropped 2 bases and J dropped 5; count of bases not matched to a gene: 0. Germline CDR1 is MNHEY and CDR2 is SMNVEV (reference sequence). The chain's CDR3 is CASSLGTGDQPQHF. The CDR3 DNA follows: TGTGCCAGCAGTTTAGGGACAGGGGATCAGCCCCAGCATTTT.

The V call is TRBV5-1, the J call TRBJ2-3; 8 nucleotides line up with TRBD2. V lost 6 bases, J lost 2 bases, and 8 bases stayed unmatched. CDR3 length: 15 residues. CDR1 and CDR2 from the germline V gene are SGHRS and YFSETQ. The CDR3 DNA reads as TGCGCCAGCAAGACTAGCGACTATTCCACAGATACGCAGTATTTT. Translating it yields CASKTSDYSTDTQYF.

This chain joins TRBV4-1 and TRBJ2-3; 8 bases fit TRBD1. The CDR3 spans 16 residues. The ends lost 8 bases at V and 2 bases at J; junction bases unmatched: 12. CDR1 is MGHRA and CDR2 is YSYEKL in the germline V gene. The CDR3 DNA is TGCGCCAGCTCCTCAGGCCTGGACAGGGTCACAGATACGCAGTATTTT. It translates to CASSSGLDRVTDTQYF.

J is TRBJ1-2 and V is TRBV19; D is unresolved. Trimming pared 6 bases from V and 0 bases from J, leaving 8 bases between. The CDR3 is made up of 13 amino acids. Germline CDR1 LNHDA, CDR2 SQIVND (reference sequence). The CDR3 DNA follows: TGTGCCAGTAGCGATCGGGCTAACTATGGCTACACCTTC. This translates into CASSDRANYGYTF. Full variable domain (outside the CDR3, taken from reference TRBV19 and TRBJ1-2): DGGITQSPKYLFRKEGQNVTLSCEQNLNHDAMYWYRQDPGQGLRLIYYSQIVNDFQKGDIAEGYSVSREKKESFPLTVTSAQKNPTAFYLCASSDRANYGYTFGSGTRLTVV.

The chain employs TRBV19 and TRBJ2-1; 12 bases agree with TRBD2. Germline CDR1 LNHDA, CDR2 SQIVND (reference sequence). J gave up 7 bases and V 9 bases, and 7 bases lay outside the gene matches. The CDR3 has 14 residues. The CDR3 protein is CASASGGARNEQFF. The CDR3 DNA reads as TGTGCCAGCGCTAGCGGGGGGGCCAGGAATGAGCAGTTCTTC.

This rearrangement joins TRBV24-1 to TRBJ2-2; 8 nucleotides match TRBD1. The CDR3 is 16 residues long. Germline-derived CDR1 and CDR2 are KGHDR and SFDVKD. Trimming at V came to 0 bases and at J to 5 bases, leaving 4 bases not matched to a gene. The CDR3 spells CATSDLARGQTGELFF. CDR3 in DNA: TGTGCCACCAGTGATTTGGCCAGGGGGCAAACCGGGGAGCTGTTTTTT.

The chain links TRBV18 to TRBJ2-3, with 14 nucleotides matching TRBD2. Germline V gives CDR1 KGHSH, CDR2 LQKENI. The junction had 3 bases not matched to a gene; V was cut back by 4 bases and J by 9 bases. CDR3 length equals 14 residues. In nucleotides, the CDR3 is TGTGCCAGCTCACTGGGACTAGCGGGGGAGACGCAGTATTTT. Translating gives CASSLGLAGETQYF.

This chain joins TRBV9 and TRBJ2-5; 13 nucleotides agree with TRBD2. Germline V lookup: CDR1 SGDLS, CDR2 YYNGEE. Germline trimming cut 5 bases from V and 5 bases from J; bases unmatched to any gene: 12. The CDR3 totals 17 residues. The CDR3 is CASSPGLAGLGLETQYF. DNA for the CDR3: TGTGCCAGCAGTCCGGGACTAGCGGGGTTGGGACTTGAGACCCAGTACTTC.

The chain employs TRBV14 and TRBJ2-2, with 10 bases matching TRBD1. The CDR3 is 15 amino acids. Germline loops: CDR1 SGHDN, CDR2 FVKESK. V lost 4 bases, J lost 3 bases, and 2 bases stayed unmatched. The chain's CDR3 is CASSRTGGYTGELFF. The CDR3 DNA follows: TGTGCCAGCAGCCGGACAGGGGGGTACACCGGGGAGCTGTTTTTT.

The chain combines TRBV18 with TRBJ1-5, with TRBD1 as a possible D gene (5 bases). V shed 3 bases and J shed 0 bases, with 15 bases lying between them. This CDR3 has 17 amino acids. CDR1 and CDR2 (germline): KGHSH, LQKENI. CDR3 sequence reads: CASSPSTGGSSNQPQHF. The CDR3 DNA follows: TGTGCCAGCTCACCTTCGACGGGGGGATCTAGCAATCAGCCCCAGCATTTT.

This rearrangement joins TRBV7-9 to TRBJ2-1, with 11 bases matching TRBD2. V was clipped by 4 bases and J by 8 bases; unmatched bases: 10. This CDR3 has 16 residues. The germline V gene has CDR1 SEHNR and CDR2 FQNEAQ (reference sequence). The CDR3 DNA is TGTGCCAGCAGCTCCTTTAGTAGCGGGGGGGCCTATGAGCAGTTCTTC. It codes for CASSSFSSGGAYEQFF.

The gene calls are TRBV14 and TRBJ1-4; D remains unclear. The CDR3 is 12 residues long. CDR1 SGHDN and CDR2 FVKESK come from the germline V gene. V gave up 2 bases and J gave up 8 bases, with 6 bases separating them. CDR3 in amino acids: CASSQSREKLFF. The CDR3 bases are TGTGCCAGCAGCCAATCCAGGGAAAAACTGTTTTTT. The variable domain in full, with the rest retrieved from reference TRBV14 and TRBJ1-4, is EAGVTQFPSHSVIEKGQTVTLRCDPISGHDNLYWYRRVMGKEIKFLLHFVKESKQDESGMPNNRFLAERTGGTYSTLKVQPAELEDSGVYFCASSQSREKLFFGSGTQLSVL.

The gene calls are TRBV30 and TRBJ2-7, with TRBD2 as a possible D gene (5 bases). This CDR3 has 15 residues. V was cut by 3 bases and J by 3 bases, with 18 bases left in between. Germline CDR1 is GTSNPN and CDR2 is SVGIG (reference sequence). CDR3 sequence: CAWRDTRELFYEQYF. CDR3 in DNA: TGTGCCTGGAGGGATACTAGAGAACTCTTCTACGAGCAGTACTTC.

The chain joins TRBV28 to TRBJ2-1; unclear D gene. Germline CDR1 is MDHEN and CDR2 is SYDVKM. The CDR3 loop spans 16 amino acids. Trimming took 5 bases from V and 4 from J, leaving 18 bases between them. For the CDR3, the DNA is TGTGCCAGCAGTCCCGTCCGGGTCAAACTTTACAATGAGCAGTTCTTC. Residues: CASSPVRVKLYNEQFF.

The V call is TRBV5-8, the J call TRBJ2-2; D possibly corresponds to TRBD1 (6 bases). Germline V CDR1 and CDR2: SGHTS, YDEGEE. V dropped 7 bases and J dropped 6 bases, with 19 bases sitting between them. The CDR3 sequence is 15 residues long. CDR3 sequence: CASAVLTGWAGELFF. Written as DNA, the CDR3 is TGTGCCAGCGCGGTTCTGACAGGATGGGCCGGGGAGCTGTTTTTT. The variable domain in full, with the rest retrieved from reference TRBV5-8 and TRBJ2-2, is EAGVTQSPTHLIKTRGQQATLRCSPISGHTSVYWYQQALGLGLQFLLWYDEGEERNRGNFPPRFSGRQFPNYSSELNVNALELEDSALYLCASAVLTGWAGELFFGEGSRLTVL.

The chain recombines TRBV3-1 (or the pseudogene TRBV3-2) with TRBJ2-5; tentatively, D is TRBD2 (6 bases). CDR1 is LGHDT, CDR2 YNNKEL, per germline (reference sequence). This CDR3 spans 16 amino acids. The germline V and J ends were trimmed by 0 bases and 6 bases, with 17 bases remaining between them. The CDR3 spells CASSQDQGGAWKTQYF. The CDR3, as DNA: TGTGCCAGCAGCCAAGATCAAGGCGGGGCCTGGAAGACCCAGTACTTC.

The chain carries TRBV25-1 and TRBJ1-2; D uncertain. Trimming cost V 0 bases and J 8 bases, with 13 bases left between them. Germline V CDR1 and CDR2: MGHDK, SYGVNS. This CDR3 comprises 14 residues. CDR3 in DNA: TGTGCCAGCAGTGAATATGAGGTAAATGGAGGCTACACCTTC. Its translation: CASSEYEVNGGYTF.

This clone was seen only a few times. V is TRBV7-6 and J is TRBJ2-5; 8 bases are shared with TRBD2. The CDR3 totals 17 residues. The germline CDR1 and CDR2 sequences are SGHVS and FNYEAQ. J lost 0 bases, V lost 0 bases, and 6 bases had no gene match. CDR3 sequence: CASSLASGVEYQETQYF. Here the CDR3 DNA reads TGTGCCAGCAGCTTAGCTAGCGGGGTGGAATACCAAGAGACCCAGTACTTC.

In this sample, this clone turned up once. This sequence joins TRBV10-2 and TRBJ1-1, with D perhaps TRBD1 (6 bases). The CDR3 covers 13 residues. V gave up 9 bases and J gave up 1 base, with 12 bases separating them. The germline V gene encodes CDR1 WSHSY and CDR2 SAAADI. The CDR3 DNA reads TGCGCCAGTAGGAAACAGGGGAACACTGAAGCTTTCTTT. Amino acids: CASRKQGNTEAFF.

The rearrangement uses TRBV10-3 and TRBJ2-2, with TRBD1 matching over 7 bases. The CDR3 runs 14 residues. Germline V gene lookup returns CDR1 ENHRY and CDR2 SYGVKD. V dropped 6 bases and J dropped 3; count of bases not matched to a gene: 4. CDR3 sequence (DNA): TGTGCCATCAGCCCAACAGGGGACACCGGGGAGCTGTTTTTT. Translating it yields CAISPTGDTGELFF.

The chain uses TRBV14 and TRBJ2-4; D possibly corresponds to TRBD1 (6 bases). The CDR3 spans 13 residues. Trimming pared 3 bases from V and 9 bases from J, leaving 12 bases between. Germline CDR1 reads SGHDN; CDR2 reads FVKESK. CDR3 DNA sequence: TGTGCCAGCAGCCAGGCCAGGGGTTCCATTCAGTACTTC. Translating gives CASSQARGSIQYF.